The rows below give T cell receptor beta chains drawn from one sample of a study of cytomegalovirus exposure and HLA in healthy donors. TCRdb's copy holds only in-frame clones and misses some; the assay was immunoSEQ multiplex PCR. This table holds some 180,000 clones, 70% to 75% found once. The sequenced sample consisted of PBMCs. The receptors originated from a male donor in good health and CMV-seronegative. Each CDR3 is given with its conserved first and last residue. The order of the fields is CDR3 DNA, CDR3 protein, J gene, V gene, clone size, D gene. D genes are given only for firm matches. Not every row has a clone size; where given, it reads once, few, many or a size class.

CDR3 DNA: TGTGCCAGCAGTTACGACAGGTATCAGCCCCAGCATTTT
CDR3 protein: CASSYDRYQPQHF
J gene: TRBJ1-5
V gene: TRBV28
clone size: few
D gene: .

CDR3 DNA: TGTGCCAGCAGTCCCGGACAGACCTATGGCTACACCTTC
CDR3 protein: CASSPGQTYGYTF
J gene: TRBJ1-2
V gene: TRBV27
clone size: .
D gene: .

CDR3 DNA: TGTGCCATCAGTCCGGGACAGGGGGCGAATGAGCAGTTCTTC
CDR3 protein: CAISPGQGANEQFF
J gene: TRBJ2-1
V gene: TRBV10-3
clone size: .
D gene: TRBD1

CDR3 DNA: TGTGCCAGCAGCCAAGATCACGGCTCAGGGCAGCCCCAGCATTTT
CDR3 protein: CASSQDHGSGQPQHF
J gene: TRBJ1-5
V gene: TRBV4-2
clone size: .
D gene: .

CDR3 DNA: TGTGCCAGCAGCGCATCAGATTACGAGCAGTACTTC
CDR3 protein: CASSASDYEQYF
J gene: TRBJ2-7
V gene: TRBV9
clone size: .
D gene: .

CDR3 DNA: TGTGCCTGGAGTGTAGGAGGGGAAGCTTTCTTT
CDR3 protein: CAWSVGGEAFF
J gene: TRBJ1-1
V gene: TRBV30
clone size: .
D gene: .

CDR3 DNA: TGTGCCAGCAGTTTCCTCGCAGGGCCCAATCAGCCCCAGCATTTT
CDR3 protein: CASSFLAGPNQPQHF
J gene: TRBJ1-5
V gene: TRBV27
clone size: .
D gene: .

CDR3 DNA: TGTGCCAGCAGTTACTCGGACTTCGGTCAGCCCCAGCATTTT
CDR3 protein: CASSYSDFGQPQHF
J gene: TRBJ1-5
V gene: TRBV6-5
clone size: few
D gene: .

CDR3 DNA: TGTGCCAGCAGCCAGCCGGGACAAGTCGATGGCTACACCTTC
CDR3 protein: CASSQPGQVDGYTF
J gene: TRBJ1-2
V gene: TRBV4-2
clone size: .
D gene: .

CDR3 DNA: TGTGCCAGCAGCTTAACAGGGATGTTGAGCAATCAGCCCCAGCATTTT
CDR3 protein: CASSLTGMLSNQPQHF
J gene: TRBJ1-5
V gene: TRBV7-2
clone size: .
D gene: .

CDR3 DNA: TGCGCCAGCAGCCAGTGGACTAGCGGGGAGCTCAGGGATACGCAGTATTTT
CDR3 protein: CASSQWTSGELRDTQYF
J gene: TRBJ2-3
V gene: TRBV4-3
clone size: .
D gene: TRBD2

CDR3 DNA: TGTGCCAGCAGTTCGGGGTTACTCCAGCCCCAGCATTTT
CDR3 protein: CASSSGLLQPQHF
J gene: TRBJ1-5
V gene: TRBV6-6
clone size: .
D gene: .

CDR3 DNA: TGTGCCTGGAGTGGGGGACAGGGGAATCAGCCCCAGCATTTT
CDR3 protein: CAWSGGQGNQPQHF
J gene: TRBJ1-5
V gene: TRBV30
clone size: .
D gene: TRBD1

CDR3 DNA: TGTGCCTGGAGTCCCCTCACAGGACTAGCGGGAGGTGAGCAGTTCTTC
CDR3 protein: CAWSPLTGLAGGEQFF
J gene: TRBJ2-1
V gene: TRBV30
clone size: .
D gene: TRBD2

CDR3 DNA: TGTGCCAGCAGTTTGGCCGTTTACTCTGGAAACACCATATATTTT
CDR3 protein: CASSLAVYSGNTIYF
J gene: TRBJ1-3
V gene: TRBV28
clone size: .
D gene: .

CDR3 DNA: TGTGCCAGCACTATAATCCACAGGGGTAATCAGCCCCAGCATTTT
CDR3 protein: CASTIIHRGNQPQHF
J gene: TRBJ1-5
V gene: TRBV28
clone size: .
D gene: TRBD1

CDR3 DNA: TGTGCCTGGAGTGGGGGGGGAGGAGAGCCCCAGCATTTT
CDR3 protein: CAWSGGGGEPQHF
J gene: TRBJ1-5
V gene: TRBV30
clone size: .
D gene: .

CDR3 DNA: TGTGCCAGCAGGACAGGGTTTCGTAGAGACACCATATATTTT
CDR3 protein: CASRTGFRRDTIYF
J gene: TRBJ1-3
V gene: TRBV6-5
clone size: .
D gene: TRBD1

CDR3 DNA: TGTGCCAGCAGCTTAGGGGACAGGGCTGCTAACTATGGCTACACCTTC
CDR3 protein: CASSLGDRAANYGYTF
J gene: TRBJ1-2
V gene: TRBV7-2
clone size: few
D gene: TRBD1

CDR3 DNA: TGTGCCAGTAGCCGCCTTTCGGATCCGGGACACGGTAATTCACCCCTCCACTTT
CDR3 protein: CASSRLSDPGHGNSPLHF
J gene: TRBJ1-6
V gene: TRBV19
clone size: .
D gene: .

CDR3 DNA: TGTGCCAGCAGCTTAGCGACAGGGAACTCCTACGAGCAGTACTTC
CDR3 protein: CASSLATGNSYEQYF
J gene: TRBJ2-7
V gene: TRBV7-8
clone size: .
D gene: TRBD1

CDR3 DNA: TGCGCCAGCAGCCCGGATAGCGGAGAGACCCAGTACTTC
CDR3 protein: CASSPDSGETQYF
J gene: TRBJ2-5
V gene: TRBV5-1
clone size: .
D gene: .

CDR3 DNA: TGCGCCAGCAGCCGACTAGCGGAAAACAATGAGCAGTTCTTC
CDR3 protein: CASSRLAENNEQFF
J gene: TRBJ2-1
V gene: TRBV5-1
clone size: .
D gene: TRBD2

CDR3 DNA: TGTGCCAGCAGTTCCGGGACAGGGGTTCACGAGCAGTACTTC
CDR3 protein: CASSSGTGVHEQYF
J gene: TRBJ2-7
V gene: TRBV6-5
clone size: .
D gene: TRBD1

CDR3 DNA: TGTGCCAGCAGTGTCCGACTGTTAAGCGGAAACACCATATATTTT
CDR3 protein: CASSVRLLSGNTIYF
J gene: TRBJ1-3
V gene: TRBV2
clone size: .
D gene: .

CDR3 DNA: TGTGCCAGCACTATACCTGGCGGCTACGAGCAGTACTTC
CDR3 protein: CASTIPGGYEQYF
J gene: TRBJ2-7
V gene: TRBV28
clone size: once
D gene: .

CDR3 DNA: TGTGCCTTGACTAGCACAAGTCCGAGCTCCTACGGGCAGTACTTC
CDR3 protein: CALTSTSPSSYGQYF
J gene: TRBJ2-7
V gene: TRBV30
clone size: .
D gene: TRBD2

CDR3 DNA: TGTGCCAGCAGCCCACAGGGAGGGTTCAATCAGCCCCAGCATTTT
CDR3 protein: CASSPQGGFNQPQHF
J gene: TRBJ1-5
V gene: TRBV7-9
clone size: .
D gene: .

CDR3 DNA: TGTGCCAGCAGGCGACAGGGGGGTGGTGAGACCCAGTACTTC
CDR3 protein: CASRRQGGGETQYF
J gene: TRBJ2-5
V gene: TRBV6-1
clone size: .
D gene: TRBD1

CDR3 DNA: TGTGCCAGCAGCTTAACGGGCAGGGGGCAGGGCGGGGAGCTGTTTTTT
CDR3 protein: CASSLTGRGQGGELFF
J gene: TRBJ2-2
V gene: TRBV7-3
clone size: .
D gene: TRBD1

CDR3 DNA: TGTGCCAGCAGCCAAGAAGTTCCGGCCTACGAGCAGTACTTC
CDR3 protein: CASSQEVPAYEQYF
J gene: TRBJ2-7
V gene: TRBV4-2
clone size: .
D gene: .

CDR3 DNA: TGTGCCTGGAGTGCATCCTACGAGCAGTACTTC
CDR3 protein: CAWSASYEQYF
J gene: TRBJ2-7
V gene: TRBV30
clone size: few
D gene: .

CDR3 DNA: TGTGCCACCAGCCCCATAACTGGCTCCTACAATGAGCAGTTCTTC
CDR3 protein: CATSPITGSYNEQFF
J gene: TRBJ2-1
V gene: TRBV15
clone size: .
D gene: .

CDR3 DNA: TGTGCCAGTAGTATAGATCTTGGGGGCAGCAATCAGCCCCAGCATTTT
CDR3 protein: CASSIDLGGSNQPQHF
J gene: TRBJ1-5
V gene: TRBV19
clone size: .
D gene: .

CDR3 DNA: TGTGCCAGCACCCCCTTAGGACGGGAGGAATACGAGCAGTACTTC
CDR3 protein: CASTPLGREEYEQYF
J gene: TRBJ2-7
V gene: TRBV28
clone size: .
D gene: TRBD2

CDR3 DNA: TGTGCCAGCAGCCAATTCACTAGCGGAGCAACAGATACGCAGTATTTT
CDR3 protein: CASSQFTSGATDTQYF
J gene: TRBJ2-3
V gene: TRBV14
clone size: .
D gene: TRBD2

CDR3 DNA: TGTGCCAGCAGCAGAGTGACAGGGATGAGGAACGAGCAGTACTTC
CDR3 protein: CASSRVTGMRNEQYF
J gene: TRBJ2-7
V gene: TRBV21-1
clone size: .
D gene: .

CDR3 DNA: TGTGCCAGCAGCACCGGGGGGGGTTACAATGAGCAGTTCTTC
CDR3 protein: CASSTGGGYNEQFF
J gene: TRBJ2-1
V gene: TRBV5-6
clone size: .
D gene: TRBD2

CDR3 DNA: TGTGCCAGCAGCCAAGACAGGGGCCGATATAGCAATCAGCCCCAGCATTTT
CDR3 protein: CASSQDRGRYSNQPQHF
J gene: TRBJ1-5
V gene: TRBV4-2
clone size: .
D gene: .

CDR3 DNA: TGTGCCAGCAGCTTAGTAGCTTCGATCGGTCTGAGCTCTGGAAACACCATATATTTT
CDR3 protein: CASSLVASIGLSSGNTIYF
J gene: TRBJ1-3
V gene: TRBV7-8
clone size: .
D gene: .

CDR3 DNA: TGTGCCAGCAGCCAAGACATCAGGTACACTGAAGCTTTCTTT
CDR3 protein: CASSQDIRYTEAFF
J gene: TRBJ1-1
V gene: TRBV14
clone size: .
D gene: .

CDR3 DNA: TGTGCCAGCAGCCCTAGGCGCACAGATACGCAGTATTTT
CDR3 protein: CASSPRRTDTQYF
J gene: TRBJ2-3
V gene: TRBV11-3
clone size: once
D gene: .

CDR3 DNA: TGTGCCTGGAGAGCTCTACAGGGAATTAACTATGGCTACACCTTC
CDR3 protein: CAWRALQGINYGYTF
J gene: TRBJ1-2
V gene: TRBV30
clone size: .
D gene: .

CDR3 DNA: TGTGCCAGCAGCGTGGGACAGGGTAACAATGAGCAGTTCTTC
CDR3 protein: CASSVGQGNNEQFF
J gene: TRBJ2-1
V gene: TRBV9
clone size: few
D gene: TRBD1

CDR3 DNA: TGTGCCAGCAGTCCGACTAGCGGGAGGGTGAGCACCGGGGAGCTGTTTTTT
CDR3 protein: CASSPTSGRVSTGELFF
J gene: TRBJ2-2
V gene: TRBV27
clone size: .
D gene: TRBD2

CDR3 DNA: TGCAGTGCTTACCCTGGAGTTGGCTACACCTTC
CDR3 protein: CSAYPGVGYTF
J gene: TRBJ1-2
V gene: TRBV20-1
clone size: .
D gene: .

CDR3 DNA: TGTGCCAGCAGTTTAGGGGGGGGAATGGGTACTGAAGCTTTCTTT
CDR3 protein: CASSLGGGMGTEAFF
J gene: TRBJ1-1
V gene: TRBV27
clone size: .
D gene: .

CDR3 DNA: TGTGCCAGCAGCTTTCGGGTAGCGGGAGACGGGGAGCTGTTTTTT
CDR3 protein: CASSFRVAGDGELFF
J gene: TRBJ2-2
V gene: TRBV5-8
clone size: once
D gene: TRBD2

CDR3 DNA: TGTGCCAGCAGTCAGGGGGCCCAGTCTGGAAACACCATATATTTT
CDR3 protein: CASSQGAQSGNTIYF
J gene: TRBJ1-3
V gene: TRBV28
clone size: .
D gene: TRBD1

CDR3 DNA: TGTGCCAGCAGTTACGGGGGAACCGGGGAGCTGTTTTTT
CDR3 protein: CASSYGGTGELFF
J gene: TRBJ2-2
V gene: TRBV7-7
clone size: many
D gene: .

CDR3 DNA: TGTGCCAGCAGCGTAGACCCTAACCAGCCCCAGCATTTT
CDR3 protein: CASSVDPNQPQHF
J gene: TRBJ1-5
V gene: TRBV9
clone size: .
D gene: .

CDR3 DNA: TGTGCCAGCTCCCCGGACAGAGCTAACTATGGCTACACCTTC
CDR3 protein: CASSPDRANYGYTF
J gene: TRBJ1-2
V gene: TRBV18
clone size: .
D gene: .

CDR3 DNA: TGTGCCAGCAGTACTAGCGGAGACTACAATGAGCAGTTCTTC
CDR3 protein: CASSTSGDYNEQFF
J gene: TRBJ2-1
V gene: TRBV6-5
clone size: .
D gene: TRBD2

CDR3 DNA: TGTGCCAGCAGTGAATCTACTAGCGGGAGCGGAAATGAGCAGTTCTTC
CDR3 protein: CASSESTSGSGNEQFF
J gene: TRBJ2-1
V gene: TRBV25-1
clone size: .
D gene: TRBD2

CDR3 DNA: TGCGCCAGCAGCTCCTCAGATACGCAGTATTTT
CDR3 protein: CASSSSDTQYF
J gene: TRBJ2-3
V gene: TRBV5-1
clone size: few
D gene: .